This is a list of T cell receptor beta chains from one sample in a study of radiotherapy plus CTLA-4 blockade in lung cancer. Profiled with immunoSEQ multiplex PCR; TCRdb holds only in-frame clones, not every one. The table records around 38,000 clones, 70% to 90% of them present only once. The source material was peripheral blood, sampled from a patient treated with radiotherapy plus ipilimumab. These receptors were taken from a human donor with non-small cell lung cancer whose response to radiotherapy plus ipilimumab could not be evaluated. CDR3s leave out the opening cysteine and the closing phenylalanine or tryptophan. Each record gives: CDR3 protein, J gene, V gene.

CDR3 protein: ASSLVALEQF; J gene: TRBJ2-1; V gene: TRBV7-9
CDR3 protein: ASSTQGRSNEKLF; J gene: TRBJ1-4; V gene: TRBV2
CDR3 protein: ASSQDMGEETQY; J gene: TRBJ2-5; V gene: TRBV4-1
CDR3 protein: ASSPGGQETQY; J gene: TRBJ2-5; V gene: TRBV18
CDR3 protein: ASSVAPSGGTILDTQY; J gene: TRBJ2-3; V gene: TRBV9
CDR3 protein: SLTLTYNEQF; J gene: TRBJ2-1; V gene: TRBV29-1
CDR3 protein: ASSKVRGGNQPQH; J gene: TRBJ1-5; V gene: TRBV28
CDR3 protein: ASSPGQAFYGYT; J gene: TRBJ1-2; V gene: TRBV7-8
CDR3 protein: ASSGGQGSNQPQH; J gene: TRBJ1-5; V gene: TRBV5-4
CDR3 protein: ASSFSGYSNQPQH; J gene: TRBJ1-5; V gene: TRBV28
CDR3 protein: ASSPDRQSQY; J gene: TRBJ2-4; V gene: TRBV18
CDR3 protein: ASRAGGSYEQY; J gene: TRBJ2-7; V gene: TRBV25-1
CDR3 protein: AIRNLGQGNTGELF; J gene: TRBJ2-2; V gene: TRBV10-3
CDR3 protein: ASSFDRAYEQY; J gene: -; V gene: TRBV11-2
CDR3 protein: ASSLRGPRGNEQF; J gene: TRBJ2-1; V gene: TRBV5-5
CDR3 protein: ASAPGQGVGNTIY; J gene: TRBJ1-3; V gene: TRBV19
CDR3 protein: ASSLVPGGEQY; J gene: TRBJ2-7; V gene: TRBV5-1
CDR3 protein: ASSPNLNEQY; J gene: -; V gene: TRBV6-1
CDR3 protein: ASTLIQGYQPQH; J gene: TRBJ1-5; V gene: TRBV21-1
CDR3 protein: ASSRTDNQPQH; J gene: TRBJ1-5; V gene: TRBV7-2
CDR3 protein: ASSGRDIRGETQY; J gene: TRBJ2-5; V gene: TRBV7-2
CDR3 protein: ASSLGPRGRGSYNEQF; J gene: TRBJ2-1; V gene: TRBV5-1
CDR3 protein: ASTWGGLGSPLH; J gene: TRBJ1-6; V gene: TRBV27
CDR3 protein: ASSETGSRLRYSNQPQH; J gene: TRBJ1-5; V gene: TRBV2
CDR3 protein: ASSVRPDTQY; J gene: TRBJ2-3; V gene: TRBV2
CDR3 protein: ASSFEGTEAF; J gene: TRBJ1-1; V gene: TRBV5-1
CDR3 protein: ASSTAGGGSEQY; J gene: TRBJ2-7; V gene: TRBV19
CDR3 protein: ASSKGSGPVGNTIY; J gene: TRBJ1-3; V gene: TRBV21-1
CDR3 protein: ASSEAYLTGLNTEAF; J gene: TRBJ1-1; V gene: TRBV2
CDR3 protein: ASSGFGTDQETQY; J gene: TRBJ2-5; V gene: TRBV5-1
CDR3 protein: ATSVDGRGSGNTIY; J gene: TRBJ1-3; V gene: TRBV15
CDR3 protein: ASSLAGGSSSEKLF; J gene: TRBJ1-4; V gene: TRBV7-9
CDR3 protein: ASSDRWSASPLH; J gene: TRBJ1-6; V gene: TRBV6-1
CDR3 protein: ASSPGTGVGDTQY; J gene: TRBJ2-3; V gene: TRBV11-3
CDR3 protein: ASSVEVSGSRTGELF; J gene: TRBJ2-2; V gene: TRBV9
CDR3 protein: ASSFPRQGAMDEQY; J gene: TRBJ2-7; V gene: TRBV28
CDR3 protein: ASSFETPGQGADTQY; J gene: TRBJ2-3; V gene: TRBV5-1